Listed below are T cell receptor beta chains from one sample, sequenced in a study of lymphopenia after photon versus proton radiotherapy. Profiled with immunoSEQ multiplex PCR; TCRdb holds only in-frame clones, not every one. The sample lists fewer than 25,000 clones, 85% to 90% occurring once. The input for sequencing was peripheral blood, taken from a patient treated with proton-based radiotherapy. The receptors shown here come from a man aged 80 or over with esophageal cancer. Each CDR3 is given with its conserved first and last residue. D genes are given only for firm matches. Not all rows give a size; the values are once, few, many and, for expanded clones, a class.

D: TRBD1; size: -; V: TRBV4-1; J: TRBJ1-2; CDR3: CASSQGQGVKYGYTF; DNA: TGCGCCAGCAGCCAAGGACAGGGAGTAAAATATGGCTACACCTTC
D: -; size: -; V: TRBV5-6; J: TRBJ1-6; CDR3: CASSPDSTTFNSPLHF; DNA: TGTGCCAGCAGCCCGGACAGCACGACTTTTAATTCACCCCTCCACTTT
D: TRBD1; size: -; V: TRBV19; J: TRBJ1-1; CDR3: CASRQQGANTEAFF; DNA: TGTGCCAGTAGGCAACAGGGGGCGAACACTGAAGCTTTCTTT
D: TRBD1; size: -; V: TRBV5-1; J: TRBJ1-1; CDR3: CASSLGQTGNTEAFF; DNA: TGCGCCAGCAGCCTGGGACAGACCGGGAACACTGAAGCTTTCTTT
D: -; size: -; V: TRBV2; J: TRBJ2-1; CDR3: CASTGAFHEQFF; DNA: TGTGCCAGCACCGGAGCGTTTCATGAGCAGTTCTTC
D: -; size: once; V: TRBV5-4; J: TRBJ2-1; CDR3: CASSLDVNEQFF; DNA: TGTGCCAGCAGCTTGGATGTCAATGAGCAGTTCTTC
D: -; size: -; V: TRBV30; J: TRBJ1-3; CDR3: CAWTFSSGNTIYF; DNA: TGTGCCTGGACTTTTAGCTCTGGAAACACCATATATTTT
D: TRBD2; size: -; V: TRBV15; J: TRBJ2-4; CDR3: CATSTYLAVLAKNIQYF; DNA: TGTGCCACCAGCACCTACCTAGCGGTCCTAGCCAAAAACATTCAGTACTTC
D: -; size: -; V: TRBV11-2; J: TRBJ2-5; CDR3: CASGARDQETQYF; DNA: TGTGCCAGCGGGGCCCGGGACCAAGAGACCCAGTACTTC
D: -; size: -; V: TRBV12-2; J: TRBJ1-3; CDR3: CASRLEGSSGNTIYF; DNA: TGTGCAAGTCGCTTAGAGGGCAGCTCTGGAAACACCATATATTTT
D: -; size: -; V: TRBV7-2; J: TRBJ1-2; CDR3: CASSRHGQGFGEYGYTF; DNA: TGTGCCAGCAGCCGCCACGGGCAGGGGTTCGGGGAGTATGGCTACACCTTC
D: -; size: -; V: TRBV7-9; J: TRBJ2-6; CDR3: CASSLGLSTGANVLTF; DNA: TGTGCCAGCAGCTTAGGGCTGAGCACTGGGGCCAACGTCCTGACTTTC
D: -; size: -; V: TRBV7-2; J: TRBJ2-5; CDR3: CASSSRGGRGQETQYF; DNA: TGTGCCAGCAGCTCCCGGGGTGGACGAGGCCAAGAGACCCAGTACTTC
D: TRBD1; size: -; V: TRBV27; J: TRBJ2-7; CDR3: CASRLQGAGEQYF; DNA: TGTGCCAGCAGACTACAGGGGGCTGGCGAGCAGTACTTC
D: TRBD1; size: -; V: TRBV9; J: TRBJ1-2; CDR3: CASSAQQGGFNYGYTF; DNA: TGTGCCAGCAGCGCACAACAGGGGGGATTCAACTATGGCTACACCTTC
D: -; size: -; V: TRBV7-8; J: TRBJ1-1; CDR3: CASSPAEGLTAFF; DNA: TGTGCCAGCAGCCCTGCCGAGGGTTTGACGGCTTTCTTT
D: -; size: few; V: TRBV7-2; J: TRBJ2-5; CDR3: CASSLAPSETQYF; DNA: TGTGCCAGCAGCTTAGCCCCCAGCGAGACCCAGTACTTC
D: TRBD2; size: -; V: TRBV11-3; J: TRBJ2-1; CDR3: CASSVGLGYEQFF; DNA: TGTGCCAGCAGCGTTGGACTAGGGTATGAGCAGTTCTTC
D: -; size: -; V: TRBV7-9; J: TRBJ2-7; CDR3: CASSLDGAHEQYF; DNA: TGTGCCAGCAGCTTAGATGGGGCCCACGAGCAGTACTTC
D: -; size: -; V: TRBV6-4; J: TRBJ1-1; CDR3: CASSDSRTAQNTEAFF; DNA: TGTGCCAGCAGTGACTCCCGGACAGCTCAGAACACTGAAGCTTTCTTT
D: TRBD1; size: -; V: TRBV2; J: TRBJ1-2; CDR3: CASSWTGANGYTF; DNA: TGTGCCAGCAGTTGGACAGGGGCTAATGGCTACACCTTC
D: -; size: -; V: TRBV7-8; J: TRBJ1-2; CDR3: CASSLDTGTYGYTF; DNA: TGTGCCAGCAGCTTAGATACCGGGACCTATGGCTACACCTTC
D: -; size: -; V: TRBV18; J: TRBJ1-4; CDR3: CASSPLHVGDQEKLFF; DNA: TGTGCCAGCTCACCACTGCATGTGGGGGATCAAGAAAAACTGTTTTTT
D: -; size: -; V: TRBV5-6; J: TRBJ2-1; CDR3: CASRSRAAGSYNEQFF; DNA: TGTGCCAGCAGGTCTCGGGCGGCGGGGAGCTACAATGAGCAGTTCTTC
D: -; size: -; V: TRBV10-3; J: TRBJ2-7; CDR3: CAISESTFLDVTYEQYF; DNA: TGTGCCATCAGTGAGTCGACGTTTTTAGACGTAACCTACGAGCAGTACTTC
D: TRBD1; size: -; V: TRBV29-1; J: TRBJ2-2; CDR3: CSGTGSNGELFF; DNA: TGCAGCGGGACAGGGTCGAACGGGGAGCTGTTTTTT
D: -; size: -; V: TRBV30; J: TRBJ2-3; CDR3: CAWSQTAVSTDTQYF; DNA: TGTGCCTGGAGCCAAACTGCCGTTAGCACAGATACGCAGTATTTT
D: -; size: -; V: TRBV13; J: TRBJ2-7; CDR3: CASSSGWGRGRYEQYF; DNA: TGTGCCAGCAGCTCTGGGTGGGGCAGGGGACGCTACGAGCAGTACTTC
D: -; size: -; V: TRBV6-1; J: TRBJ1-2; CDR3: CASRPDGARGYGYTF; DNA: TGTGCCAGCAGGCCCGACGGGGCAAGGGGGTATGGCTACACCTTC
D: -; size: -; V: TRBV7-7; J: TRBJ2-1; CDR3: CASSLVPSAEQFF; DNA: TGTGCCAGCAGCTTAGTGCCTAGCGCTGAGCAGTTCTTC
D: -; size: -; V: TRBV6-5; J: TRBJ1-6; CDR3: CASTGGGNSPLHF; DNA: TGTGCCAGCACCGGGGGGGGGAATTCACCCCTCCACTTT